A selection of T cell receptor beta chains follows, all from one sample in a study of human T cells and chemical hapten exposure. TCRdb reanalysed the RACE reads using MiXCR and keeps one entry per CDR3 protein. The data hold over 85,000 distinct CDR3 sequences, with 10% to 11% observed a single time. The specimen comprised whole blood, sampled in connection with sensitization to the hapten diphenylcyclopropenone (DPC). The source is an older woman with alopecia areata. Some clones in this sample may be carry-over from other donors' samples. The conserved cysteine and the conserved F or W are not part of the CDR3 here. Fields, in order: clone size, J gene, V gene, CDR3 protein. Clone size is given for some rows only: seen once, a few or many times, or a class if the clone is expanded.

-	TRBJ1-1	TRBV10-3	AISPVIGTEAF
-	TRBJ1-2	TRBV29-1	SALTVNYGYT
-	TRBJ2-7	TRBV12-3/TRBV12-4	ASSFQIQDEQY
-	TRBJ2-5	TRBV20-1	SAPPAGGAQETQY
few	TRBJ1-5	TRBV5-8	ASSPGPLGSQPQH
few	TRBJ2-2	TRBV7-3	ASSSGSGDAGELF
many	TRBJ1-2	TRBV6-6	ASSYEGFTRGYT
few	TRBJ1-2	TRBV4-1	ASSQFSLGPGYT
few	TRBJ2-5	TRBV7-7	ASSITGTPGEETQY
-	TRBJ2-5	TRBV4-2	ASSQTSGVKQETQY
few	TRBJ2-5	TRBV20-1	SARLEASSIETQY
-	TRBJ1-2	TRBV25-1	ASSDWGVAGYT
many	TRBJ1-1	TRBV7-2	ASSLGTANTEAF
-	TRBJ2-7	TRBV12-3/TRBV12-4	ASSRFGPLYEQY
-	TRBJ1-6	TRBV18	ASSPLGQGRSYNSPLH
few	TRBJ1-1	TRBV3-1	ASSLVGGQTNTEAF
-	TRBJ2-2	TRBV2	ASSEVGLSGGWSGELF
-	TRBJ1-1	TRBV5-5	ASSLAEKDVEAF
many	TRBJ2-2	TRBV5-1	ASSLETYNTGELF
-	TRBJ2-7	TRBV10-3	AISPGTYEQY
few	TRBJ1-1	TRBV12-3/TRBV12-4	ASRELPNTEAF
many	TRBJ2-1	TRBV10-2	ASSGLETAAVVNEQF
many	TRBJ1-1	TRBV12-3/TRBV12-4	ASSLGTGRNTEAF
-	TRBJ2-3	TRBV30	AWSRRGGTDTQY
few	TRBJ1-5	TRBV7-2	ASSLGMGNQPQH
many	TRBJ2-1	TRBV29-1	SVSPSSYNEQF
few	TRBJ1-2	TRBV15	ATSGWYGYT
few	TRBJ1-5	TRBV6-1	ASSPQDRGRTQPQH
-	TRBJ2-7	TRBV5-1	ASSLGTGHEQY
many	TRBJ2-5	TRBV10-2	ASKLQETQY
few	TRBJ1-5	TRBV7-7	ASSLSRGQPQH
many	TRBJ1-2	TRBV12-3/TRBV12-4	AIVQSGYGYT
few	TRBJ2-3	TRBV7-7	ASSKRDSTDTQY
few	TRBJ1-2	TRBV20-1	SARDGRPETFYT
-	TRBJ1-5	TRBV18	ASSPPGQGWNNQPQH
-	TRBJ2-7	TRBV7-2	ASSLGVEYEQY
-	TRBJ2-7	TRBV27	ASSPHTTIGEPSTYEQY
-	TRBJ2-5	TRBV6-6	ASSPRRVGETQY
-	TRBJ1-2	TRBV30	AWSVPAGGRNGYT
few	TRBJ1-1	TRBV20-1	SARVGQGATEAF
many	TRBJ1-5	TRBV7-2	ASSPQGQATMQPQH
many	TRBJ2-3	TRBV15	ATSRDRADTQY
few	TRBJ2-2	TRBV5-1	ASSFQGEVTGELF
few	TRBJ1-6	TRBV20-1	SAREGGSVYNSPLH
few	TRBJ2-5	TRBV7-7	ASSRDWIQETQY
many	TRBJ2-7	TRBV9	ASSVRSTTSSYEQY